The sequence of this T cell receptor (beta chain) was determined in a study of cytomegalovirus exposure and HLA in healthy donors. PCR involved 60 Vbeta and 13 Jbeta primers. TCRdb's copy holds only in-frame clones and misses some; the assay was immunoSEQ multiplex PCR. Among fewer than 130,000 clones listed, 75% to 80% were seen once. The CDR3 is 13 residues long. Looked up from germline, CDR1 is LNHNV and CDR2 is YYDKDF (reference sequence). Unmatched junction bases numbered 3, after V lost 0 bases and J lost 8 bases. In its sample, this clone was seen once. This chain links TRBV15 with TRBJ2-7, with 8 positions matching TRBD2. The origin of this receptor is a woman aged 25-40 years in good health and CMV-seronegative. The sample taken for sequencing was PBMCs. The CDR3 coding sequence is TGTGCCACCAGCAGAGAAACTAGCGGTAAGCAGTACTTC. It specifies CATSRETSGKQYF. The full variable domain, completed using reference TRBV15 and TRBJ2-7, is DAMVIQNPRYQVTQFGKPVTLSCSQTLNHNVMYWYQQKSSQAPKLLFHYYDKDFNNEADTPDNFQSRRPNTSFCFLDIRSPGLGDTAMYLCATSRETSGKQYFGPGTRLTVT.